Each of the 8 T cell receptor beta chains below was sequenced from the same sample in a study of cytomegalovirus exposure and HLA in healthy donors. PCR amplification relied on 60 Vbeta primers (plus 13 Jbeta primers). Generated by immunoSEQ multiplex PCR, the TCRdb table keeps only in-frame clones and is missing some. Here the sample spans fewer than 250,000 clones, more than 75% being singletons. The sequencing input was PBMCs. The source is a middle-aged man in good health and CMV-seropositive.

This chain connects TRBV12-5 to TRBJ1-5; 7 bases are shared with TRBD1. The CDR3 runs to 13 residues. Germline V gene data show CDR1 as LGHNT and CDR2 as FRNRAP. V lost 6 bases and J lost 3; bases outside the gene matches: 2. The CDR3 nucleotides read TGTGCTAGTGGGGGACAGAACAATCAGCCCCAGCATTTT. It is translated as CASGGQNNQPQHF.

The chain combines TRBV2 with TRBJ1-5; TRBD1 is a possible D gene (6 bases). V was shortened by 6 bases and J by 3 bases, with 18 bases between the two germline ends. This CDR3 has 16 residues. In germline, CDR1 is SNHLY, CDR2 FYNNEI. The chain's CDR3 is CASRVGQPGINQPQHF. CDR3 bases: TGTGCCAGCAGGGTTGGACAGCCAGGAATCAATCAGCCCCAGCATTTT.

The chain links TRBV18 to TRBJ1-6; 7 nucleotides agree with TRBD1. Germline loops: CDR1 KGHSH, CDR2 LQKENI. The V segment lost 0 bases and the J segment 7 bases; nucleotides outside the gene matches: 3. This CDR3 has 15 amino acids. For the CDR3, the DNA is TGTGCCAGCTCACCACCGGCAGGGGGAAATTCACCCCTCCACTTT. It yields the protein CASSPPAGGNSPLHF.

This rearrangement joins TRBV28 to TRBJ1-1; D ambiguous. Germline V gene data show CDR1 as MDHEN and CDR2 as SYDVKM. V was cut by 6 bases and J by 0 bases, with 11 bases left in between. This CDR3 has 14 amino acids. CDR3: CASSPTGMNTEAFF. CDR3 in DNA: TGTGCCAGCAGCCCAACGGGAATGAACACTGAAGCTTTCTTT.

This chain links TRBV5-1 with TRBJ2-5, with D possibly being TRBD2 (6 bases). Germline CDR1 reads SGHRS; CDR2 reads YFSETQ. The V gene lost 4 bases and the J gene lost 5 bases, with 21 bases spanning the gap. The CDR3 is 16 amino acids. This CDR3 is CASSGGTESFGETQYF. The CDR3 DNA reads TGCGCCAGCAGCGGCGGGACCGAAAGTTTTGGGGAGACCCAGTACTTC. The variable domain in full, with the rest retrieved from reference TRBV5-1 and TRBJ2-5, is KAGVTQTPRYLIKTRGQQVTLSCSPISGHRSVSWYQQTPGQGLQFLFEYFSETQRNKGNFPGRFSGRQFSNSRSEMNVSTLELGDSALYLCASSGGTESFGETQYFGPGTRLLVL.

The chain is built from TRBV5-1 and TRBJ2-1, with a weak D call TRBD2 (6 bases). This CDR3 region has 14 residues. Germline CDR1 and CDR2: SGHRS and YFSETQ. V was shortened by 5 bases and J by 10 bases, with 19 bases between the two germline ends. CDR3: CASSVSTRAGEQFF. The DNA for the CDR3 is TGCGCCAGCAGTGTTTCAACGCGGGCGGGAGAGCAGTTCTTC.

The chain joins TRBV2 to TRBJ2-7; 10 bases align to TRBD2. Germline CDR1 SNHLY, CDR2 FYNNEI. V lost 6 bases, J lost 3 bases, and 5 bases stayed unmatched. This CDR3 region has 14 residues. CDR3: CASSGSGGGYEQYF. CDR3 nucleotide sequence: TGTGCCAGCAGCGGAAGCGGGGGGGGCTACGAGCAGTACTTC.

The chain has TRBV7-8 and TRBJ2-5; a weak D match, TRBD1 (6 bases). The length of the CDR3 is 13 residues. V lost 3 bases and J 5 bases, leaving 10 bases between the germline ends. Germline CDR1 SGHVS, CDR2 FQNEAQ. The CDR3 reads CASSLGALETQYF. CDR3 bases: TGTGCCAGCAGCTTGGGGGCCTTGGAGACCCAGTACTTC.